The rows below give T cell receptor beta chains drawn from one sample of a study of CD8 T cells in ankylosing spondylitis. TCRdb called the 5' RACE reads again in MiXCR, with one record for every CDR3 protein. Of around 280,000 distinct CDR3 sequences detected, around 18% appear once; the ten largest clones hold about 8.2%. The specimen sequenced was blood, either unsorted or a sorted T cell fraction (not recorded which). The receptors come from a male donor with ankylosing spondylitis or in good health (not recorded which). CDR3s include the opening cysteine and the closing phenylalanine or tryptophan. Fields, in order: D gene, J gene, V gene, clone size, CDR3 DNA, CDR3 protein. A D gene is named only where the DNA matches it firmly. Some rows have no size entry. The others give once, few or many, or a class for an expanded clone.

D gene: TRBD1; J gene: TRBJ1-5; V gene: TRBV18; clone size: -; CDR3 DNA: TGTGCCAGCTCACCACTTGGGACAGATAGCACAGATACGCAGCATTTT; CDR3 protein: CASSPLGTDSTDTQHF
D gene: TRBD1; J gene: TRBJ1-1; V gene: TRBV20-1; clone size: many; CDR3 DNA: TGCAGAAGGGACAGGCCGAACACTGAAGCTTTCTTT; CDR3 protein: CRRDRPNTEAFF
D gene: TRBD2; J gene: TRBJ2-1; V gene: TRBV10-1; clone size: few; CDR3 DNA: TGCGCCAGCAGTGATGGACCGTTTAGCGGGAGGCCTACCTACAATGAGCAGTTCTTC; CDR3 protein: CASSDGPFSGRPTYNEQFF
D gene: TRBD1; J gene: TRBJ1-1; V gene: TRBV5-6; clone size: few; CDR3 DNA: TGTGCCAGCAGTAACCCACAGGGGCTAGCTGAAGCTTTCTTT; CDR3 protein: CASSNPQGLAEAFF
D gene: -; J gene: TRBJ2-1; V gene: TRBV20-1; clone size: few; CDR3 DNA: TGCAGTGCTAGAGATACTAGCTATTCCTACAATGAGCAGTTCTTC; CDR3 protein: CSARDTSYSYNEQFF
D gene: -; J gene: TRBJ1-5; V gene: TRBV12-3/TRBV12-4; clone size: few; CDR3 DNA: TGTGCCAGCAGCATCGACAGAACCAATCAGCCCCAGCATTTT; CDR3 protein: CASSIDRTNQPQHF
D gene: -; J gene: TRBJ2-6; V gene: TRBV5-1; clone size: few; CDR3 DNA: TGCGCCAGCAGTACCAGGGGCTCTGGGGCCAACGTCCTGACTTTC; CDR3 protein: CASSTRGSGANVLTF
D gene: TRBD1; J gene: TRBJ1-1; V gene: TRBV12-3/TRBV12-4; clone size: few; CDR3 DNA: TGTGCCAGCAGGAAGACAGGGTGGAACACTGAAGCTTTCTTT; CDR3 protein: CASRKTGWNTEAFF
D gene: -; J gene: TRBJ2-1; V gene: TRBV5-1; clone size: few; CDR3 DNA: TGCGCCAGCAGCTTGGGTTTACGAGCCTACAATGAGCAGTTCTTC; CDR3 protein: CASSLGLRAYNEQFF
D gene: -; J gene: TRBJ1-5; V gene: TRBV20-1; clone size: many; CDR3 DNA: TGCAGTGCTTCGCCGGGCTCTGGGCCCCAGCATTTT; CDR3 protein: CSASPGSGPQHF
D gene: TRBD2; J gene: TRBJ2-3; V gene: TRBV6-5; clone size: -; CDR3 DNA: TGTGCCAGCAGTTACGGAATCGCGGGGGGCACAGATACGCAGTATTTT; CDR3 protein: CASSYGIAGGTDTQYF
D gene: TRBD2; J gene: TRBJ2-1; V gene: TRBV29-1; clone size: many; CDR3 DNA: TGCAGCGTTGTGGGGACTAGCGGAAACAATGAGCAGTTCTTC; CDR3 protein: CSVVGTSGNNEQFF
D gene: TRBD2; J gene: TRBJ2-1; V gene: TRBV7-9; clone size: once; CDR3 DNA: TGTGCCAGCAGCAAAGAGACTTGGCTAGCGGCTGAGCAGTTCTTC; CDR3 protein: CASSKETWLAAEQFF
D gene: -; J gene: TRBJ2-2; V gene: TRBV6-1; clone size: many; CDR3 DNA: TGTGCCAGCAGTACGTCCCTCACCGGGGAGCTGTTTTTT; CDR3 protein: CASSTSLTGELFF
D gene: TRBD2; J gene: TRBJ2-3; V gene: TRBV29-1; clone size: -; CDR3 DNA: TGCAGCGCCTCGGTCCTAGCGGGTGCAGATACGCAGTATTTT; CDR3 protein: CSASVLAGADTQYF
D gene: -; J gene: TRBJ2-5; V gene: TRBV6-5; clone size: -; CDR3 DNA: TGTGCCAGCAGTTGGTCGACTAACCAAGAGACCCAGTACTTC; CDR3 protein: CASSWSTNQETQYF
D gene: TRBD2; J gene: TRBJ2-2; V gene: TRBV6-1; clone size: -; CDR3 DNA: TGTGCCAGCAGACCCGAAGGACTAGCGGGTCGTTACACCGGGGAGCTGTTTTTT; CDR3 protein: CASRPEGLAGRYTGELFF
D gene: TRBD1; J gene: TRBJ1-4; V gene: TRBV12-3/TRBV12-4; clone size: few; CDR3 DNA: TGTGCCAGCACCCCAGGCAGGGGGCTCGAAAAACTGTTTTTT; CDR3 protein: CASTPGRGLEKLFF
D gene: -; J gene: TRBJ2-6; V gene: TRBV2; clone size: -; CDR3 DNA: TGTGCCAGCAGGGAAATGGAATCTGGGGCCAACGTCCTGACTTTC; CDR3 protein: CASREMESGANVLTF
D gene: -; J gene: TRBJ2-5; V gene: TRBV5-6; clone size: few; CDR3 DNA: TGTGCCAGCAGCTTGCAGCTCGGAGAGACCCAGTACTTC; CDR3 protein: CASSLQLGETQYF
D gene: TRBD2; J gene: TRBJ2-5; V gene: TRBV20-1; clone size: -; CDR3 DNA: TGCAGTGCCATAGGACTAGATGGGTTGGAGACCCAGTACTTC; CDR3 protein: CSAIGLDGLETQYF
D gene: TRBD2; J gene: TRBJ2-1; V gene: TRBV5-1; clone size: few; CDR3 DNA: TGCGCCAGCAGCCCTATAGCGGGAGTCGACAATGAGCAGTTCTTC; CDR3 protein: CASSPIAGVDNEQFF
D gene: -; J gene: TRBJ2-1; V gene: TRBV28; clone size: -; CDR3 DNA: TGTGCCAGCAGTTTCCGGTTTCCGAACAATGAGCAGTTCTTC; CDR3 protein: CASSFRFPNNEQFF
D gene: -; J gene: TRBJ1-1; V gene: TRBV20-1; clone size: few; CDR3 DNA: TGCAGCGAGAAATCCAGGGCCCCGAACACTGAAGCTTTCTTT; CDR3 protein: CSEKSRAPNTEAFF
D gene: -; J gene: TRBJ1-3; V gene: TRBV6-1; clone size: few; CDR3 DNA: TGTGCCAGTGAAGGGCAGGCGGACACCATATATTTT; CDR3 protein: CASEGQADTIYF
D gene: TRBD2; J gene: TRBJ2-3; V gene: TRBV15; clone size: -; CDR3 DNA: TGTGCCTCGGGGCGGGGGGAAGACACAGATACGCAGTATTTT; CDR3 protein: CASGRGEDTDTQYF
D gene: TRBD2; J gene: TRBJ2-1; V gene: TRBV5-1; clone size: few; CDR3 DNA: TGCGCCAGCAGCTATAGCGGGGGGGCCGATTCAAATGAGCAGTTCTTC; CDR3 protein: CASSYSGGADSNEQFF
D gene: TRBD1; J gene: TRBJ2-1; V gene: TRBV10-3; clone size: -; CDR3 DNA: TGTGCCATCAGTGAGTCAAGGGGGCAGGATGAGCAGTTCTTC; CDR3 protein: CAISESRGQDEQFF
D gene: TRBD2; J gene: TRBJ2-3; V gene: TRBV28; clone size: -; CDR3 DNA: TGTGCCAGCACCACTAGCGGGGGGAGCACAGATACGCAGTATTTT; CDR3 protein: CASTTSGGSTDTQYF
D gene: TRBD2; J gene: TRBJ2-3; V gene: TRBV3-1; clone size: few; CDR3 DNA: TGTGCCAGCAGCCAACAACCGGGACTAGCCAACGAAGATACGCAGTATTTT; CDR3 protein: CASSQQPGLANEDTQYF
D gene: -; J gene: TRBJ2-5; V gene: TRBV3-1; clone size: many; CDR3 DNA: TGTGCCAGCAGCCAAGTCTACGGGTCGGAGGAGACCCAGTACTTC; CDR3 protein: CASSQVYGSEETQYF
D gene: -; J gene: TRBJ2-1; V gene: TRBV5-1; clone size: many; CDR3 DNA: TGCGCCAGCAGCTTGGGGGTTTTTGATGAGCAGTTCTTC; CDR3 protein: CASSLGVFDEQFF
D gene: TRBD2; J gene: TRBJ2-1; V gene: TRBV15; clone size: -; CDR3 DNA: TGTGCCACCAGCAGAGATCGAAGGGAGACTAGCGGGAGAGGGGGAGGACTATACAATGAGCAGTTCTTC; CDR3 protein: CATSRDRRETSGRGGGLYNEQFF
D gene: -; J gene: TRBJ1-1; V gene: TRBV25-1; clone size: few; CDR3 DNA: TGTGCCAGCAGTGAAGTCGGCGGGGTATCCGCTTTCTTT; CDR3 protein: CASSEVGGVSAFF
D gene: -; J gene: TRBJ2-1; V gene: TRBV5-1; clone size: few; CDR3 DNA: TGCGCCAGCAGCTCAGGACCGGGACGCAACTCCTACAATGAGCAGTTCTTC; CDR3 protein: CASSSGPGRNSYNEQFF
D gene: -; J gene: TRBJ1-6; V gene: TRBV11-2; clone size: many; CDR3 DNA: TGTGCCAGCAGCTTAGAGGTGTCCTATAATTCACCCCTCCACTTT; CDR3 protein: CASSLEVSYNSPLHF
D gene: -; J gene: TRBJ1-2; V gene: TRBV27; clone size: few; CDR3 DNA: TGTGCCAGCAGTTGGCAGGGCGGCTATGGCTACACCTTC; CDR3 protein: CASSWQGGYGYTF
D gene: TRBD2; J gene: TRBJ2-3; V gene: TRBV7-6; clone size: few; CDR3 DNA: TGTGCCAGCAGCTTAGGGGCCGGGGGGGGCCCCAGCACAGATACGCAGTATTTT; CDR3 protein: CASSLGAGGGPSTDTQYF
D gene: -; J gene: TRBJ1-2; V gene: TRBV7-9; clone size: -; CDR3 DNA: TGTGCCAGCAGCCCCGATGGAGGTTCTGGCTATGGCTACACCTTC; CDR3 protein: CASSPDGGSGYGYTF
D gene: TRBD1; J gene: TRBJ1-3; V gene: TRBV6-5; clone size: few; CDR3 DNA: TGTGCCAGCGTTGGGGACAGGGGTGGAAACACCATATATTTT; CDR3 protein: CASVGDRGGNTIYF
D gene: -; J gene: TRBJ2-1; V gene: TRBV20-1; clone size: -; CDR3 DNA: TGCAGTGCTAGAGTCGCTAGTGGAGGTGAGCAGTTCTTC; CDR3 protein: CSARVASGGEQFF
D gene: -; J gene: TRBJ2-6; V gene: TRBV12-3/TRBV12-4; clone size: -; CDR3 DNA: TGTGCCAGCAGTTTCGGGCAGTCCGGGGCCAACGTCCTGACTTTC; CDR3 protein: CASSFGQSGANVLTF
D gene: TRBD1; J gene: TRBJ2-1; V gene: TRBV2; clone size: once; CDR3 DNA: TGTGCCAGCAGTGTGAGACAGGGAGTTTACAATGAGCAGTTCTTC; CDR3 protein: CASSVRQGVYNEQFF
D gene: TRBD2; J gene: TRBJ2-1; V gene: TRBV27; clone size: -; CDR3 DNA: TGTGCCAGCCGCCGGGGGGGGCGAAAGAATGAGCAGTTCTTC; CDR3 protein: CASRRGGRKNEQFF
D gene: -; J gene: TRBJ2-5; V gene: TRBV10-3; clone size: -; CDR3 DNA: TGTGCCATCAGTGAGCCTTCTGACCCCCGACAGAATAAGGGCCCAGTGGAGACCCAGTACTTC; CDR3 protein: CAISEPSDPRQNKGPVETQYF
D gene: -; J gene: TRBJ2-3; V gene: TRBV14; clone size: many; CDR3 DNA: TGTGCCAGCAGCCAATGGGACTTCACAGATACGCAGTATTTT; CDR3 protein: CASSQWDFTDTQYF
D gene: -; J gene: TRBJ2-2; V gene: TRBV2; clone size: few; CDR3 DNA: TGTGCCAGCAGTGAAGCGCTTCATGGAGGGTCCGGGGAGCTGTTTTTT; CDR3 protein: CASSEALHGGSGELFF
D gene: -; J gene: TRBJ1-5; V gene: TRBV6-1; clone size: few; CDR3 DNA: TGTGCCAGCAGTGGGAACGGGAATCAGCCCCAGCATTTT; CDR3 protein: CASSGNGNQPQHF
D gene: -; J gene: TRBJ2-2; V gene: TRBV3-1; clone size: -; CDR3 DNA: TGTGCCAGCAAGGCAGCCCCGAACACCGGGGAGCTGTTTTTT; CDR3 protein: CASKAAPNTGELFF